This T cell receptor (beta chain) was captured by sequencing in a study of cytomegalovirus exposure and HLA in healthy donors. PCR employed 60 Vbeta and 13 Jbeta primers. In the study's own analysis: A later analysis counted 65 million to 80 million unique TCR beta chains, around 10 million shared. Measured with immunoSEQ multiplex PCR; TCRdb has only the in-frame clones, and not every one. V, J and clone size were drawn from that table, and D and trimming were deduced from the DNA. The data hold roughly 150,000 clones, with 65% to 80% observed a single time. Study results and caveats: What was likely a sequencing artifact was a cluster of highly shared sequence variants. With high specificity and sensitivity, the classifier reportedly diagnosed cytomegalovirus status. Segments of the TCR beta V type were, in most cases, productive about 87% or about 30% of the time in an earlier analysis.

A note on this clone: Its cognate antigen is unknown.

Trimming took 7 bases from V and 1 from J; bases not matched to a gene: 12. The germline gives CDR1 SGHVS, CDR2 FQNEAQ. This CDR3 is 16 amino acids long. This receptor was obtained from a woman aged 40 to 49 in good health and CMV-seropositive. The sequenced sample consisted of PBMCs. V is TRBV7-8 and J is TRBJ2-5; 7 bases fit TRBD2. The CDR3 reads CASTPRWGRVQETQYF. The CDR3 DNA follows: TGTGCCAGCACCCCGAGGTGGGGGAGGGTCCAAGAGACCCAGTACTTC.